This T cell receptor (beta chain) emerged from a study of beta chain features in type 1 diabetes. As every portion of the isolated RNA was reverse transcribed, the sequencing read expressed TCRB transcripts. Assay used: immunoSEQ multiplex PCR; TCRdb lists only in-frame clones, some missing. The table lists over 500,000 clones, 15% to 19% of them singletons. The table lists this clone with a few counts. The antigen is not known. Cell sorting via CD45RO/CCR7/CD25/CD127/CD95/CD27 was performed to obtain CD4+ naive, central memory, regulatory and stem cell-like memory cells. General observations from the study: A cDNA-based sequencing approach could over-represent cells with high TCR expression. All four CD4+ subsets of Type 1 diabetes patients contained TCRB CDR3s that were moderately but significantly shorter. Reduced insertions and increased deletions marked VDJ junctions in type 1 diabetes patients.

The sequenced sample consisted of naive CD4+ T cells from blood. The source of this sequence is a man between 18 and 35 years old in good health.

This chain's CDR3 is CASSKTPGLAFSNEQFF. The CDR3 DNA follows: TGTGCCAGCTCAAAAACCCCGGGACTAGCGTTCTCCAATGAGCAGTTCTTC. This chain links TRBV7-7 with TRBJ2-1; 10 nucleotides agree with TRBD2. The V and J ends lost 8 bases and 6 bases, in that order; junction bases with no gene match: 16. The CDR3 covers 17 residues. CDR1 SSHAT and CDR2 FNYEAQ come from the germline V gene (reference sequence).